One and the same sample provided the 25 T cell receptor beta chains below, sequenced in a study of T cell responses to AZD1222 COVID-19 vaccine. Repertoires were generated with immunoSEQ multiplex PCR, while TCRdb's copy carries only in-frame clones and drops some. The profile covers 100,000 to 150,000 clones, with about 89% appearing a single time and 5% to 6.5% taken by the ten largest. The source material was peripheral blood, sampled on day 0 of AZD1222 vaccination. The receptors stem from an adult in good health.

V and J are TRBV2 and TRBJ2-1; the D gene is possibly TRBD2 (5 bases). This CDR3 is 15 amino acids long. Germline assignment: CDR1 SNHLY and CDR2 FYNNEI. Trimming stripped 2 bases from V and 9 bases from J, with 17 bases between. The CDR3 sequence: CASSEWTSIPGEQFF. The DNA of the CDR3 is TGTGCCAGCAGTGAATGGACTTCAATCCCGGGTGAGCAGTTCTTC.

The chain joins TRBV12-3 or TRBV12-4 to TRBJ1-6; D is unclear. Trimming took 3 bases from V and 9 from J, leaving 9 bases between them. The CDR3 runs 13 residues. As DNA, the CDR3 is TGTGCCAGCAGTTTGCACGGAGGTTCACCCCTCCACTTT. This codes for CASSLHGGSPLHF.

The V call is TRBV10-3, the J call TRBJ1-2; D is unclear. The ends were cut back, 6 bases at V and 12 bases at J, with 14 bases in the middle. Germline CDR1 is ENHRY and CDR2 is SYGVKD. CDR3 length: 11 amino acids. The CDR3 sequence: CAISAGVSHTF. In nucleotides, the CDR3 is TGTGCCATCAGCGCCGGGGTCTCTCACACCTTC.

A few counts support this clone. The CDR3 is CASSEYFYEQYF. The CDR3 coding sequence is TGTGCCAGCAGTGAATACTTCTACGAGCAGTACTTC. The V call is TRBV25-1, the J call TRBJ2-7; D uncertain. Germline V gene sequence: CDR1 MGHDK, CDR2 SYGVNS. V was shortened by 0 bases and J by 3 bases, with 3 bases between the two germline ends. The CDR3 runs to 12 residues.

This chain uses TRBV6-5 with TRBJ2-7; a weak D match, TRBD2 (5 bases). Trimming pared 4 bases from V and 4 bases from J, leaving 20 bases between. Germline-derived CDR1 and CDR2 are MNHEY and SVGAGI. The CDR3 spans 16 residues. DNA of the CDR3: TGTGCCAGCAGTTCCCCCCCCAGGATTGGGGAGTACGAGCAGTACTTC. This translates into CASSSPPRIGEYEQYF.

This chain uses TRBV11-3 with TRBJ1-1, with D maybe TRBD1 (5 bases). V was pared by 5 bases and J by 1 base, with 14 bases between. Germline V lookup: CDR1 SGHNT, CDR2 YENEEA. This CDR3 has 15 residues. The CDR3 DNA is TGTGCCAGCAGCAAGGACACATTAGGGAACACTGAAGCTTTCTTT. The encoded protein is CASSKDTLGNTEAFF.

V is TRBV28 and J is TRBJ2-2; no reliable D call. The V end lost 5 bases, the J end lost 5 bases, and 6 bases lay between the germline ends. Germline CDR1 and CDR2: MDHEN and SYDVKM. The CDR3 spans 12 residues. DNA for the CDR3: TGTGCCAGCAGTCGATCGACCGGGGAGCTGTTTTTT. Protein product: CASSRSTGELFF.

V and J are TRBV7-9 and TRBJ1-2; possibly TRBD1 for D (6 bases). Trimming took off 7 bases at V and 6 bases at J, with 33 bases between the two ends. The CDR3 runs 19 residues. Germline CDR1 and CDR2: SEHNR and FQNEAQ (reference sequence). CDR3 sequence: CASNQWGGQGSPPLHGYTF. The CDR3 nucleotides read TGTGCCAGCAACCAGTGGGGGGGGCAGGGGAGCCCACCTCTCCATGGCTACACCTTC. The complete variable domain, with remaining parts taken from reference TRBV7-9 and TRBJ1-2, reads DTGVSQNPRHKITKRGQNVTFRCDPISEHNRLYWYRQTLGQGPEFLTYFQNEAQLEKSRLLSDRFSAERPKGSFSTLEIQRTEQGDSAMYLCASNQWGGQGSPPLHGYTFGSGTRLTVV.

The chain combines TRBV7-9 with TRBJ2-1, with D possibly being TRBD2 (6 bases). Germline V gene data show CDR1 as SEHNR and CDR2 as FQNEAQ (reference sequence). V lost 8 bases to trimming and J lost 1 base, with 15 bases between them. This CDR3 has 15 amino acids. CDR3 coding DNA: TGTGCCAGCCAGGTCTTGGGGGGATCCTACAATGAGCAGTTCTTC. Its protein product is CASQVLGGSYNEQFF.

Comment on this clone: Other DNA variants within this sample encode the same CDR3. This CDR3 reads CASSQDGGSYNEQFF. CDR3 nucleotide sequence: TGTGCCAGCAGCCAAGATGGAGGCTCCTACAATGAGCAGTTCTTC. This chain links TRBV3-1 (or the pseudogene TRBV3-2) with TRBJ2-1; the D gene is possibly TRBD2 (5 bases). Germline assignment: CDR1 LGHDT and CDR2 YNNKEL (reference sequence). V was cut by 0 bases and J by 0 bases, with 6 bases left in between. CDR3 length equals 15 residues.

The rearrangement uses TRBV5-4 and TRBJ2-5; TRBD2 matches at 8 bases. The ends lost 0 bases at V and 3 bases at J; junction bases unmatched: 10. CDR3 length equals 17 residues. CDR1 SGHNT and CDR2 YYREEE come from the germline V gene (reference sequence). CDR3 nucleotide sequence: TGTGCCAGCAGCTTGGGGAGGGGCGCGGGAGGCAAAGAGACCCAGTACTTC. Translation gives CASSLGRGAGGKETQYF.

J is TRBJ2-3 and V is TRBV7-9; possibly TRBD1 for D (6 bases). The CDR3 consists of 14 residues. V gave up 5 bases and J gave up 11 bases, with 20 bases separating them. CDR1 and CDR2 from the germline V gene are SEHNR and FQNEAQ (reference sequence). Here the CDR3 reads CASSPEGGTRMQYF. The CDR3, as DNA: TGTGCCAGCAGCCCAGAAGGGGGAACCCGGATGCAGTATTTT.

This CDR3 is CASSFASGQGHNSPLHF. The CDR3 DNA follows: TGCGCCAGCAGCTTCGCCTCGGGACAGGGCCATAATTCACCCCTCCACTTT. J is TRBJ1-6 and V is TRBV5-1, with TRBD1 identical over 9 bases. Trimming cost V 2 bases and J 5 bases; bases outside gene matches: 8. Germline loops: CDR1 SGHRS, CDR2 YFSETQ. The CDR3 loop spans 17 amino acids.

The chain combines TRBV19 with TRBJ1-5; D unclear. Germline V gene lookup returns CDR1 LNHDA and CDR2 SQIVND (reference sequence). The CDR3 is made up of 15 amino acids. The V and J ends lost 5 bases and 1 base respectively, with 12 bases between them. The CDR3 sequence is CASSLFGESNQPQHF. DNA of the CDR3: TGTGCCAGTAGTCTGTTTGGGGAGAGCAATCAGCCCCAGCATTTT. Looking up the rest from reference TRBV19 and TRBJ1-5 gives the full variable domain: DGGITQSPKYLFRKEGQNVTLSCEQNLNHDAMYWYRQDPGQGLRLIYYSQIVNDFQKGDIAEGYSVSREKKESFPLTVTSAQKNPTAFYLCASSLFGESNQPQHFGDGTRLSIL.

The genes are TRBV28 and TRBJ1-2; 7 bases line up with TRBD1. Trimming at V came to 1 base and at J to 6 bases, leaving 14 bases not matched to a gene. The germline V gene has CDR1 MDHEN and CDR2 SYDVKM. CDR3 length: 17 residues. CDR3 DNA sequence: TGTGCCAGCAGTTTATCCAGATCGAACAGGGGAAAGAATGGCTACACCTTC. This encodes CASSLSRSNRGKNGYTF.

This sequence joins TRBV9 and TRBJ1-1; D remains unclear. Trimming stripped 0 bases from V and 1 base from J, with 10 bases between. Germline CDR1 reads SGDLS; CDR2 reads YYNGEE. CDR3 length equals 15 residues. In DNA form, the CDR3 reads TGTGCCAGCAGCGTAGTTCTGGGCCAGAACACTGAAGCTTTCTTT. It specifies CASSVVLGQNTEAFF. Full variable domain (outside the CDR3, taken from reference TRBV9 and TRBJ1-1): DSGVTQTPKHLITATGQRVTLRCSPRSGDLSVYWYQQSLDQGLQFLIQYYNGEERAKGNILERFSAQQFPDLHSELNLSSLELGDSALYFCASSVVLGQNTEAFFGQGTRLTVV.

This chain uses TRBV29-1 with TRBJ2-5; no clear D gene. Germline assignment: CDR1 SQVTM and CDR2 ANQGSEA. The V end lost 3 bases, the J end lost 4 bases, and 15 bases lay between the germline ends. This CDR3 is built from 14 residues. The CDR3 DNA reads as TGCAGCGTTGAGGTCGGTCTAGGGATAGAGACCCAGTACTTC. Translation: CSVEVGLGIETQYF.

This rearrangement joins TRBV27 to TRBJ2-1; D may be TRBD2 (6 bases). Deletions cut 0 bases from V and 8 bases from J, with 11 bases between. Germline V gives CDR1 MNHEY, CDR2 SMNVEV (reference sequence). The CDR3 has 14 residues. CDR3 DNA: TGTGCCAGCAGTTTATCCTCGGACTATTATGAGCAGTTCTTC. It yields the protein CASSLSSDYYEQFF.

The V call is TRBV6-6, the J call TRBJ2-3; 7 nucleotides match TRBD2. This CDR3 is built from 14 residues. V shed 5 bases and J 4 bases; nucleotides not matched to a gene: 6. In germline, CDR1 is MNHNY, CDR2 SVGAGI (reference sequence). CDR3 coding DNA: TGTGCCAGCAGTACTGGGGGGGGGTCAGATACGCAGTATTTT. Its protein is CASSTGGGSDTQYF.

This sequence joins TRBV6-6 and TRBJ1-2; D perhaps matches TRBD1 (6 bases). Germline loops: CDR1 MNHNY, CDR2 SVGAGI (reference sequence). The CDR3 is made up of 14 amino acids. V was trimmed by 7 bases and J by 0 bases, leaving 12 bases between them. CDR3 sequence: CASIQGSTNYGYTF. CDR3 DNA: TGTGCCAGCATCCAGGGGAGTACTAACTATGGCTACACCTTC.

The V gene is TRBV28, the J gene TRBJ1-2, with 9 nucleotides matching TRBD1. V was pared by 2 bases and J by 8 bases, with 9 bases of the junction left unmatched. Germline V gene data show CDR1 as MDHEN and CDR2 as SYDVKM. This CDR3 has 15 residues. The chain's CDR3 is CASSLGGQGIRGYTF. Written as DNA, the CDR3 is TGTGCCAGCAGTTTAGGGGGACAGGGAATTCGGGGCTACACCTTC.

This clone appeared once. The rearrangement links TRBV29-1 to TRBJ1-2; TRBD1 aligns across 8 bases. The length of the CDR3 is 14 residues. Germline-derived CDR1 and CDR2 are SQVTM and ANQGSEA. Unmatched junction bases numbered 3, after V lost 1 base and J lost 2 bases. DNA for the CDR3: TGCAGCGTTGAAGGAACAGGGGGGAACTATGGCTACACCTTC. This encodes CSVEGTGGNYGYTF.

The chain couples TRBV29-1 to TRBJ2-1, with TRBD2 identical over 11 bases. CDR3 length equals 15 residues. V lost 3 bases to trimming and J lost 4 bases; unmatched junction nucleotides: 5. Germline V gene lookup returns CDR1 SQVTM and CDR2 ANQGSEA. As DNA, the CDR3 is TGCAGCGTTGAGGGACTAGCGGATGATTACAATGAGCAGTTCTTC. This codes for CSVEGLADDYNEQFF.

The chain combines TRBV9 with TRBJ1-1, with 8 bases fitting TRBD1. This CDR3 comprises 14 residues. V gave up 4 bases and J gave up 4 bases; unmatched junction bases: 6. CDR1 and CDR2 from the germline V gene are SGDLS and YYNGEE. The CDR3 protein is CASSLLQGATEAFF. CDR3 coding DNA: TGTGCCAGCAGCCTCCTCCAGGGGGCCACTGAAGCTTTCTTT.

This clone was seen once. In DNA form, the CDR3 reads TGTGCCAGCAGTGAAGCGGACGGGACACCCCTCCACTTT. Translating it yields CASSEADGTPLHF. This chain uses TRBV6-1 with TRBJ1-6; no reliable D call. Germline V gives CDR1 MNHNS, CDR2 SASEGT. V lost 0 bases, J lost 11 bases, and 8 bases lay in between. CDR3 length equals 13 residues.